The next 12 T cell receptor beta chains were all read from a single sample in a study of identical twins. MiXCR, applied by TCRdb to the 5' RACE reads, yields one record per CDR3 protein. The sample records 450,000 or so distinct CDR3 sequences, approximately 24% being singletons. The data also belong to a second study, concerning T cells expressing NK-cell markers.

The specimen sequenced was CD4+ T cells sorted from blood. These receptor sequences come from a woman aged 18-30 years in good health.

CDR3 sequence reads: CASSSEVGGTDTQYF. CDR3 DNA sequence: TGTGCCAGCTCTTCGGAGGTCGGGGGCACAGATACGCAGTATTTT. This chain connects TRBV18 to TRBJ2-3, with D possibly matching TRBD2 (5 bases). V was clipped by 6 bases and J by 1 base, with 14 bases between them. Germline V gene data show CDR1 as KGHSH and CDR2 as LQKENI. The CDR3 is 15 residues long.

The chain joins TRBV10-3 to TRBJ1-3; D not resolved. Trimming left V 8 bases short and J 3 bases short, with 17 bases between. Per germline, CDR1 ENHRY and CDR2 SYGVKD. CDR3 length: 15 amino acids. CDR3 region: CAIGRVTGRGNTIYF. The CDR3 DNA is TGTGCCATCGGAAGGGTCACGGGTCGTGGAAACACCATATATTTT.

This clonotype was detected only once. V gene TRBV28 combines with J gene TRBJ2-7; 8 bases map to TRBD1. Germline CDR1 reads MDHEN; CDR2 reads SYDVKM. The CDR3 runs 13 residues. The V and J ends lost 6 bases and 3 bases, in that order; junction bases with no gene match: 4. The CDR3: CASRPTGDYEQYF. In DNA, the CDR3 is TGTGCCAGCAGGCCGACAGGGGACTACGAGCAGTACTTC.

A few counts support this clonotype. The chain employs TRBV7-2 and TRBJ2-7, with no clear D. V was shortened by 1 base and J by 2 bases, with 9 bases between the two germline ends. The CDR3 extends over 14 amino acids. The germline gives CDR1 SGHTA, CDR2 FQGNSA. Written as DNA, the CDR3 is TGTGCCAGCAGCTTAGAACTGAGACCCTACGAGCAGTACTTC. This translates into CASSLELRPYEQYF. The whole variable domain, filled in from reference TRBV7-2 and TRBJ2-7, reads GAGVSQSPSNKVTEKGKDVELRCDPISGHTALYWYRQSLGQGLEFLIYFQGNSAPDKSGLPSDRFSAERTGGSVSTLTIQRTQQEDSAVYLCASSLELRPYEQYFGPGTRLTVT.

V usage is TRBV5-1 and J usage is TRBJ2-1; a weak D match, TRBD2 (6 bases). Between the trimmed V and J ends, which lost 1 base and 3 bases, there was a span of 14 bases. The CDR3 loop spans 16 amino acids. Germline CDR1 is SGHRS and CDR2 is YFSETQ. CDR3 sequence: CASSLNWGLDYNEQFF. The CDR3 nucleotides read TGCGCCAGCAGCTTGAACTGGGGACTTGACTACAATGAGCAGTTCTTC.

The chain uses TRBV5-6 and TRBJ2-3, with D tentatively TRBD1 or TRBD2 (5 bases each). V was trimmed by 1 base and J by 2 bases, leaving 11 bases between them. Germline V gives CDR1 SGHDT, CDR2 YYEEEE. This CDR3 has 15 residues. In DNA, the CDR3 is TGTGCCAGCAGCTTGTGGGACGGGAACACAGATACGCAGTATTTT. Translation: CASSLWDGNTDTQYF.

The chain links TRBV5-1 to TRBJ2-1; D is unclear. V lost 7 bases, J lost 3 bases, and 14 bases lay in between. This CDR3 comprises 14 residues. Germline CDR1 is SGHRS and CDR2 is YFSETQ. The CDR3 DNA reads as TGCGCCAGCTACCCGGGTATGGGCTACAATGAGCAGTTCTTC. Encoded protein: CASYPGMGYNEQFF.

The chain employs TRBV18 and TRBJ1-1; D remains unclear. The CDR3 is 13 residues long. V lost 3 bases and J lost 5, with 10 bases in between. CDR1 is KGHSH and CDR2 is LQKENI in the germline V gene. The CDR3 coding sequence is TGTGCCAGCTCACCTGAGTTGGGGACTGAAGCTTTCTTT. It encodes CASSPELGTEAFF.

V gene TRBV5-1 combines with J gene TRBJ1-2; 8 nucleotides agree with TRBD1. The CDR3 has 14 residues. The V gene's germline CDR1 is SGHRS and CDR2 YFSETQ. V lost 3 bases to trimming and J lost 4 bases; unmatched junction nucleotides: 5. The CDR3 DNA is TGCGCCAGCAGCTCAGGGGGCGCCGGCTATGGCTACACCTTC. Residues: CASSSGGAGYGYTF.

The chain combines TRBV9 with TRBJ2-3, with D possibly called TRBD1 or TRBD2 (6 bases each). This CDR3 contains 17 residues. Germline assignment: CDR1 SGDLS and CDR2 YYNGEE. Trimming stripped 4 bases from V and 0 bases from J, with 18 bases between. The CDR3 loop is CASSSPRGGISTDTQYF. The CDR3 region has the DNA TGTGCCAGCAGCTCCCCCAGGGGCGGGATCAGCACAGATACGCAGTATTTT.

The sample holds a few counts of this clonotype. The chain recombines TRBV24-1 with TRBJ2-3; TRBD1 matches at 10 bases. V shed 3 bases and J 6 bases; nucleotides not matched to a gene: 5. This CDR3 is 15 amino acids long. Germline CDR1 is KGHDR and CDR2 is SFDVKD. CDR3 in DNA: TGTGCCACCAGTGATGGCGGGACAGGGGACGATACGCAGTATTTT. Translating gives CATSDGGTGDDTQYF.

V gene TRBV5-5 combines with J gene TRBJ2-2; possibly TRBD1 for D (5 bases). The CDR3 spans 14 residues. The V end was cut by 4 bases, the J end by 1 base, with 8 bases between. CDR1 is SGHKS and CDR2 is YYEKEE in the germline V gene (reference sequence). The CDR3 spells CASSQTVNTGELFF. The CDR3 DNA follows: TGTGCCAGCAGCCAGACAGTGAACACCGGGGAGCTGTTTTTT.